This TCR beta chain was identified in a study of early T cells in non-severe SARS-CoV-2 infection (dated by TCRdb to the early 2020s). Some background on the complete study: Because TCR sequencing was done on bulk RNA from unsorted whole blood, the alpha and beta chains could not be paired.

Libraries were built with 5' RACE. The data were produced on a NextSeq 500. In the TCR library protocol, unique molecular identifiers were attached to individual cDNA molecules to correct for PCR bias and sequencing error. Both TCR alpha and beta chains were sequenced, and tight co-correlation was observed between alpha and beta sequence abundances in each sample. The published analysis was carried out like this. Decombinator V4 was used to annotate TCR sequences for V gene, J gene and CDR3. Expanded TCRs were defined as changing significantly between any two time points under a Poisson model with p below 0.0001. TCR abundances were normalised to the total number of TCRs sequenced per sample and were expressed as counts per million. MAIT TCRs were defined by TRAV1-2 paired with TRAJ12, TRAJ20 or TRAJ33, and iNKT TCRs by TRAV10 paired with TRAJ18. VDJdb, accessed on 1 November 2021, was searched for TCRs annotated for CMV, EBV and SARS-CoV-2, and TCRs annotated for more than one antigen were excluded. The public reads were reanalyzed by TCRdb: fastp trimming at Q25, MiXCR alignment, in-frame beta chains only. CDR3 protein duplicates are merged, each entry listing the most common genes and DNA. The V and J calls were not made by the authors but by TCRdb's processing. In this sample the table shows around 25,000 distinct CDR3 sequences, approximately 4.8% of which occur a single time. The ten largest clones take up 9% to 12% of the sample.

Here is what the overall study found, with its caveats: Matching against VDJdb was skewed toward anti-spike CD8 responses, likely underestimated virus-specific expansions, and missed private and CD4 specificities.

A case-control design nested within a healthcare worker cohort in London, UK, was used, with weekly nasopharyngeal swab PCR tests and blood sampling performed. Healthcare workers were enrolled in the week of the UK lockdown, from 23 to 31 March 2020, and were followed every week for up to 16 weeks. This clonotype was detected many times. Which antigen it targets is not known. Within one base of it there is no much larger clone, and no base qualities were kept. The CDR3 covers 12 residues, taking in both the cysteine and the phenylalanine. Only CDR3 DNA is held: 36 bases, read in frame from base 1. In the germline V gene, CDR1 corresponds to KGHDR and CDR2 to SFDVKD.

The rearranged chain carries TRBV24-1 and TRBJ2-2; tentative D gene TRBD2, with 6 bases matching. Input material: whole blood. This sequence originates from an adult who was a healthcare worker with PCR-confirmed SARS-CoV-2 infection or an uninfected control (not recorded which). The CDR3 sequence is CGVRESTGELFF. The bases read TGTGGGGTCCGGGAGAGCACCGGGGAGCTGTTTTTT.